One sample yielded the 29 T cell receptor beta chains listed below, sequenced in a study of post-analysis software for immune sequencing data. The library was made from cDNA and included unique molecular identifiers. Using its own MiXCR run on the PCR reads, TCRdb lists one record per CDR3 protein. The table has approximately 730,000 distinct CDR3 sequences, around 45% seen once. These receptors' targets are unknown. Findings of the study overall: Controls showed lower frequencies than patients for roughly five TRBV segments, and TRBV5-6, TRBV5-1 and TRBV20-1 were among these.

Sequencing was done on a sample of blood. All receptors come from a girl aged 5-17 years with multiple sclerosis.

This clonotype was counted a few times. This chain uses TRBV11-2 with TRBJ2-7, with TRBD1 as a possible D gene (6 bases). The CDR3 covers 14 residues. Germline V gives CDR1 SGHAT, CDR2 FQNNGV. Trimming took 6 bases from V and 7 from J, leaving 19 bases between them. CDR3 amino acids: CASSIRGVVGEQYF. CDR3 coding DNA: TGTGCCAGCAGTATCAGGGGAGTGGTAGGTGAGCAGTACTTC.

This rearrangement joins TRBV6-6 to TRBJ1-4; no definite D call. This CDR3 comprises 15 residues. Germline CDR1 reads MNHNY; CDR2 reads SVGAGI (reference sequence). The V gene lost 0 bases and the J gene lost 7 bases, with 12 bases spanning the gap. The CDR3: CASSYSNWESEKLFF. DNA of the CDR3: TGTGCCAGCAGTTACTCGAATTGGGAGAGTGAAAAACTGTTTTTT.

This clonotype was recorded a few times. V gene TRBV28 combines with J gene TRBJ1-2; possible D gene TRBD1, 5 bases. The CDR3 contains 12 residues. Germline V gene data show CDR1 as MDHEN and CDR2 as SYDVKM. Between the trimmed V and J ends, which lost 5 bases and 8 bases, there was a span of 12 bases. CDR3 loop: CASSPGVSGYTF. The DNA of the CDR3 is TGTGCCAGCAGTCCGGGGGTATCGGGCTACACCTTC.

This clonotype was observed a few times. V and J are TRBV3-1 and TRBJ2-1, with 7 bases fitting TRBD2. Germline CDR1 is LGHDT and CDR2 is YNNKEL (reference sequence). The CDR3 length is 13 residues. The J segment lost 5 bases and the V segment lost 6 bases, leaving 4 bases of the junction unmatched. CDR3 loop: CASSRTRDNEQFF. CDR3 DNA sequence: TGTGCCAGCAGTCGGACTAGGGACAATGAGCAGTTCTTC.

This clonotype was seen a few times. CDR3 amino acids: CASSQGPGKGETQYF. The CDR3 nucleotides read TGTGCCAGCAGCCAAGGTCCGGGGAAAGGAGAGACCCAGTACTTC. This sequence joins TRBV3-1 and TRBJ2-5, with D maybe TRBD2 (5 bases). The V end lost 1 base, the J end lost 4 bases, and 13 bases lay between the germline ends. The CDR3 is 15 amino acids. Germline loops: CDR1 LGHDT, CDR2 YNNKEL (reference sequence).

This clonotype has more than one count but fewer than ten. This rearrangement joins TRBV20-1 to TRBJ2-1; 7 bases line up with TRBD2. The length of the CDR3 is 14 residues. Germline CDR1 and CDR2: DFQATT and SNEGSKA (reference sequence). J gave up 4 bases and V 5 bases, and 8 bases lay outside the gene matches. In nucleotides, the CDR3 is TGCAGTGCTTCAAAGCGGGAAAGTTACAATGAGCAGTTCTTC. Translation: CSASKRESYNEQFF.

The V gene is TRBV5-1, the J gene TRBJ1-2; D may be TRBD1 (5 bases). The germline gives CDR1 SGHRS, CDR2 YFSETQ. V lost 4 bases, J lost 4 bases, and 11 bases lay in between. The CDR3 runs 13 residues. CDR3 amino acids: CASSTGPSYGYTF. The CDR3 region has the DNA TGCGCCAGCAGCACGGGACCGAGCTATGGCTACACCTTC. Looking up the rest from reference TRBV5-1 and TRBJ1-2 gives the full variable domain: KAGVTQTPRYLIKTRGQQVTLSCSPISGHRSVSWYQQTPGQGLQFLFEYFSETQRNKGNFPGRFSGRQFSNSRSEMNVSTLELGDSALYLCASSTGPSYGYTFGSGTRLTVV.

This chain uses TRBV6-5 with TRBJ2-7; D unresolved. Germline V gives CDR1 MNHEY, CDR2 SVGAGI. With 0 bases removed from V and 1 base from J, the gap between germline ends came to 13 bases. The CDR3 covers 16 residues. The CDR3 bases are TGTGCCAGCAGTTACTCGAGACGTCGATCTTCCTACGAGCAGTACTTC. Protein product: CASSYSRRRSSYEQYF.

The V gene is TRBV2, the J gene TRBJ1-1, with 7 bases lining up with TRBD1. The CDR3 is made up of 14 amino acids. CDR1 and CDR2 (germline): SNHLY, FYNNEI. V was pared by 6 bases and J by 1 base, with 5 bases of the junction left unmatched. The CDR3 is CASSTGVGNTEAFF. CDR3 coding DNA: TGTGCCAGCAGCACAGGGGTAGGGAACACTGAAGCTTTCTTT.

The CDR3 spells CASSQVVGTEYGYTF. The CDR3 coding sequence is TGTGCCAGCAGCCAAGTGGTTGGGACAGAGTATGGCTACACCTTC. The chain employs TRBV4-2 and TRBJ1-2; 7 nucleotides agree with TRBD1. V gave up 1 base and J gave up 5 bases; unmatched junction bases: 7. The germline V gene encodes CDR1 LGHNA and CDR2 YNFKEQ. The CDR3 covers 15 residues.

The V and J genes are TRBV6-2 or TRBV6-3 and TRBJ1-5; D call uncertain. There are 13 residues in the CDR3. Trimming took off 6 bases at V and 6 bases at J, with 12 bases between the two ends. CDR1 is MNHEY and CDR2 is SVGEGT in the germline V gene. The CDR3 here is CASSPTRGQPQHF. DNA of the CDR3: TGTGCCAGCAGCCCTACCCGGGGTCAGCCCCAGCATTTT.

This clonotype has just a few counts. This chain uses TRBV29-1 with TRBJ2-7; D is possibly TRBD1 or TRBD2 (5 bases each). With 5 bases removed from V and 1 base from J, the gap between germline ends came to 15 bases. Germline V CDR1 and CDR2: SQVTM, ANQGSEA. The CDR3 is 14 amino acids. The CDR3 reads CSVRLQEASYEQYF. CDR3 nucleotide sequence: TGCAGCGTTCGCCTACAGGAGGCGTCCTACGAGCAGTACTTC.

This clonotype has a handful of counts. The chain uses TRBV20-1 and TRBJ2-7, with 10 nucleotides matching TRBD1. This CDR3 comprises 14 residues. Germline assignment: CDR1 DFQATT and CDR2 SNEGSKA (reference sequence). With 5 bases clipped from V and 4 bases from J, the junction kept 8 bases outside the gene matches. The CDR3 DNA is TGCAGTGCTGAGGGACAGGGGAACAGATACGAGCAGTACTTC. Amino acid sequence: CSAEGQGNRYEQYF.

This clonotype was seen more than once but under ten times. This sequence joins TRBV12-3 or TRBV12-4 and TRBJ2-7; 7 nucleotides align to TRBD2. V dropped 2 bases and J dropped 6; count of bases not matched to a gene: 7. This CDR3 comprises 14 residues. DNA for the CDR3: TGTGCCAGCAGTTTACGGGGGAGCGGGATCGAGCAGTACTTC. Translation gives CASSLRGSGIEQYF.

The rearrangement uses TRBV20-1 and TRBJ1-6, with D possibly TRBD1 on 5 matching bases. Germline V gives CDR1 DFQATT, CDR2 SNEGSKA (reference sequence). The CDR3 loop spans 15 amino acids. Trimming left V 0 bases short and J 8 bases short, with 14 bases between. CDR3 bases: TGCAGTGCTAGAGATAGGGGCAGTAACTATTCACCCCTCCACTTT. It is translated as CSARDRGSNYSPLHF.

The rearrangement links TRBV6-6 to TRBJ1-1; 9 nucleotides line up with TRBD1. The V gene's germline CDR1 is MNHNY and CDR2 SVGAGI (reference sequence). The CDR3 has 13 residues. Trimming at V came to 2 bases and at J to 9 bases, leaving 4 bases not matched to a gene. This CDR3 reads CASSYPGTGQAFF. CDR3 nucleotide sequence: TGTGCCAGCAGTTACCCAGGGACAGGGCAAGCTTTCTTT.

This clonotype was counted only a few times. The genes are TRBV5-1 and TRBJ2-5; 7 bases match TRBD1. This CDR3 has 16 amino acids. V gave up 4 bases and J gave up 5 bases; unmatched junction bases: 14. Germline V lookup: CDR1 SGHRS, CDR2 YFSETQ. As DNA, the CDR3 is TGCGCCAGCAGCGAAACCGGGACAGCCCTCGGGGAGACCCAGTACTTC. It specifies CASSETGTALGETQYF. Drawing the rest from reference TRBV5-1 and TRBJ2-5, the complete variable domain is KAGVTQTPRYLIKTRGQQVTLSCSPISGHRSVSWYQQTPGQGLQFLFEYFSETQRNKGNFPGRFSGRQFSNSRSEMNVSTLELGDSALYLCASSETGTALGETQYFGPGTRLLVL.

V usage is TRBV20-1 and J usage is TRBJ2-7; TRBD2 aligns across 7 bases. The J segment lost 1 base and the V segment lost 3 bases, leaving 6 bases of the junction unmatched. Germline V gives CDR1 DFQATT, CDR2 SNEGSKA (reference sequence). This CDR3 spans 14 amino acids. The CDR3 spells CSASYQRGSYEQYF. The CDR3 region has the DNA TGCAGTGCTAGCTACCAGCGGGGATCCTACGAGCAGTACTTC.

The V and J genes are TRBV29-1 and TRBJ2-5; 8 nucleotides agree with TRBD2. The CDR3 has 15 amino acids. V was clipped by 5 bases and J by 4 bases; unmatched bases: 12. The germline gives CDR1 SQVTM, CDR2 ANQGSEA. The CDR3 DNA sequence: TGCAGCGTTAAGGGACTAGTGGTTTCGGCAGAGACCCAGTACTTC. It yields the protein CSVKGLVVSAETQYF.

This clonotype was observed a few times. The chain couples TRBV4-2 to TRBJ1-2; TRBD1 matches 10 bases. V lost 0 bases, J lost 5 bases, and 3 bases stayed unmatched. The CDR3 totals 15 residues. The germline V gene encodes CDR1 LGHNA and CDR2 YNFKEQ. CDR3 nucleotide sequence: TGTGCCAGCAGCCAAGAGTGGACAGGGGGGTATGGCTACACCTTC. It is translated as CASSQEWTGGYGYTF.

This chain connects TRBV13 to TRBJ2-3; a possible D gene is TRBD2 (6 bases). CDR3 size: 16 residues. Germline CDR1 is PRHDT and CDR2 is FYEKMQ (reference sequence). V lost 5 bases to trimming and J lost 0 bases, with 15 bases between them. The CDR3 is CASSPGGRSSTDTQYF. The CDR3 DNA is TGTGCCAGCAGCCCCGGGGGACGGTCTAGCACAGATACGCAGTATTTT.

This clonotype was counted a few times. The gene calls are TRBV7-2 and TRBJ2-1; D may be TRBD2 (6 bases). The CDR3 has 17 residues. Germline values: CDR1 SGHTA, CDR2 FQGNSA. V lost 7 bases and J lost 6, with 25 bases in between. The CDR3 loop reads CASTPGGSGVLGNEQFF. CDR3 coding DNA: TGTGCCAGCACCCCCGGGGGTAGCGGAGTTCTAGGCAATGAGCAGTTCTTC.

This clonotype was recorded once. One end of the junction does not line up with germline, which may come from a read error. The DNA of the CDR3 is TGCGCCGGCAGCCAAGGGATTGGGTTCGATGAGCAGTTCTTC. Amino acids: CAGSQGIGFDEQFF. The chain combines TRBV4-3 with TRBJ2-1; unclear D gene. The CDR3 totals 14 residues. In germline, CDR1 is LGHNA, CDR2 YSLEER.

CDR3 sequence: CSVALQGAPGQFF. The CDR3 DNA follows: TGCAGCGTTGCGTTGCAGGGGGCGCCTGGGCAGTTCTTC. The chain employs TRBV29-1 and TRBJ2-1; 8 nucleotides line up with TRBD1. The V and J ends lost 4 bases and 12 bases, in that order; junction bases with no gene match: 11. The CDR3 sequence is 13 residues long. Germline loops: CDR1 SQVTM, CDR2 ANQGSEA.

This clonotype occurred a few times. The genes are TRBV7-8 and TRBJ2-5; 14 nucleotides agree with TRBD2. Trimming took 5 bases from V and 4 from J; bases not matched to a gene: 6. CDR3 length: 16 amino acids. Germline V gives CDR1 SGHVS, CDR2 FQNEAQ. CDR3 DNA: TGTGCCAGCAGCCCCCGACTAGCGGGAGGGGGAGAGACCCAGTACTTC. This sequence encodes CASSPRLAGGGETQYF.

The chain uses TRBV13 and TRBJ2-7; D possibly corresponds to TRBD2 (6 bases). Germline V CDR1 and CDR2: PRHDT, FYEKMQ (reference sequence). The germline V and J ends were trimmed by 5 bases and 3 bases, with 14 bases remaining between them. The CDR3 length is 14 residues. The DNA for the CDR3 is TGTGCCAGCAGCCCGGGCGTTAGCGGCTACGAGCAGTACTTC. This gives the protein CASSPGVSGYEQYF. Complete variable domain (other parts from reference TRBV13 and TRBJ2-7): AAGVIQSPRHLIKEKRETATLKCYPIPRHDTVYWYQQGPGQDPQFLISFYEKMQSDKGSIPDRFSAQQFSDYHSELNMSSLELGDSALYFCASSPGVSGYEQYFGPGTRLTVT.

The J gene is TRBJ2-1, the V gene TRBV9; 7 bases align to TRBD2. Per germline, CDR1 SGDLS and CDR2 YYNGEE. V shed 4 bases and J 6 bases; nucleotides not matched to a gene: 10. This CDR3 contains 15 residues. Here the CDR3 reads CASSPRTSGVNEQFF. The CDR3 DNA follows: TGTGCCAGCAGCCCTCGGACTAGTGGGGTCAATGAGCAGTTCTTC. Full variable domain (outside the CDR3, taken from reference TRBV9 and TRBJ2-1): DSGVTQTPKHLITATGQRVTLRCSPRSGDLSVYWYQQSLDQGLQFLIQYYNGEERAKGNILERFSAQQFPDLHSELNLSSLELGDSALYFCASSPRTSGVNEQFFGPGTRLTVL.

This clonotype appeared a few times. The CDR3 bases are TGCGCCAGCAGCTTGAGGGGGACCCACGAGCAGTACTTC. It is translated as CASSLRGTHEQYF. The chain carries TRBV5-1 and TRBJ2-7; possible D gene TRBD1, 6 bases. Germline-derived CDR1 and CDR2 are SGHRS and YFSETQ. The CDR3 loop spans 13 amino acids. Between the trimmed V and J ends, which lost 1 base and 5 bases, there was a span of 10 bases.

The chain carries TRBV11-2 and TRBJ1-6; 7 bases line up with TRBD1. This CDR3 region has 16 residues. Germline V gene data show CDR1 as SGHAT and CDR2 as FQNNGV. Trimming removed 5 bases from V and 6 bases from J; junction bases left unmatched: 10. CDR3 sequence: CASSPRRQGGNSPLHF. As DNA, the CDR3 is TGTGCCAGCAGCCCCCGACGACAGGGTGGTAATTCACCCCTCCACTTT.